These 21 T cell receptor beta chains were sequenced from one sample in a study of blood T cell repertoires in COVID-19. Produced via immunoSEQ multiplex PCR; TCRdb's table is partial and in-frame only. The table records roughly 200,000 clones, about 86% of them present only once. Sequencing was carried out using peripheral blood. Receptors were obtained from a woman aged 30 to 39 with active or convalescent COVID-19.

The chain joins TRBV7-8 to TRBJ1-6; 9 nucleotides match TRBD1. The CDR3 has 15 amino acids. J was trimmed by 9 bases and V by 2 bases; bases with no gene match: 5. Per the germline V gene, CDR1 is SGHVS and CDR2 is FQNEAQ. The DNA for the CDR3 is TGTGCCAGCAGCTTACGGGACAGGGAGGGTTCACCCCTCCACTTT. Encoded protein: CASSLRDREGSPLHF.

V is TRBV10-3 and J is TRBJ2-3; 14 bases map to TRBD2. The CDR3 runs 16 residues. V trimming: 5 bases; J trimming: 6 bases; junction bases outside the gene matches: 7. CDR1 and CDR2 (germline): ENHRY, SYGVKD. DNA of the CDR3: TGTGCCATCAGTCCGGGACTAGCGGGAGTAGGTGATACGCAGTATTTT. It is translated as CAISPGLAGVGDTQYF.

This clone was found once. The chain recombines TRBV11-3 with TRBJ2-1; the match to TRBD2 covers 13 bases. Per the germline V gene, CDR1 is SGHNT and CDR2 is YENEEA. CDR3 length equals 16 residues. The V segment lost 5 bases and the J segment 4 bases; nucleotides outside the gene matches: 5. CDR3 coding DNA: TGTGCCAGCAGCCCTACTAGCGGGGGGGCTTACAATGAGCAGTTCTTC. Protein: CASSPTSGGAYNEQFF.

The V and J genes are TRBV4-1 and TRBJ1-1, with a weak D call TRBD1 (6 bases). V lost 0 bases and J 10 bases, leaving 12 bases between the germline ends. This CDR3 is built from 13 residues. The germline V gene has CDR1 MGHRA and CDR2 YSYEKL. The CDR3 sequence is CASSQERGRRAFF. CDR3 coding DNA: TGCGCCAGCAGCCAAGAGAGGGGGAGACGAGCTTTCTTT.

The sample holds a few counts of this clone. V is TRBV6-5 and J is TRBJ2-7, with 7 bases aligning to TRBD2. Germline loops: CDR1 MNHEY, CDR2 SVGAGI. Trimming at V came to 5 bases and at J to 0 bases, leaving 4 bases not matched to a gene. The CDR3 has 14 amino acids. CDR3 sequence (DNA): TGTGCCAGCAGTCGAGGACTAGACTCCTACGAGCAGTACTTC. Protein sequence: CASSRGLDSYEQYF.

J is TRBJ1-6 and V is TRBV19; 10 bases fit TRBD1. CDR1 and CDR2 from the germline V gene are LNHDA and SQIVND (reference sequence). Unmatched junction bases numbered 5, after V lost 7 bases and J lost 8 bases. The CDR3 loop spans 14 amino acids. The CDR3 DNA follows: TGTGCCAGTAACCCGGGACAGGGGTATTCACCCCTCCACTTT. This gives the protein CASNPGQGYSPLHF.

This clone was counted only a few times. This chain connects TRBV14 to TRBJ2-7; maybe TRBD1 (5 bases). CDR1 SGHDN and CDR2 FVKESK come from the germline V gene. There are 13 residues in the CDR3. Between the trimmed V and J ends, which lost 4 bases and 2 bases, there was a span of 9 bases. The CDR3 is CASSRRTTYEQYF. The CDR3 coding sequence is TGTGCCAGCAGCCGACGGACAACCTACGAGCAGTACTTC.

This clone was detected a few times. This sequence joins TRBV6-6 and TRBJ2-2; tentatively, D is TRBD2 (6 bases). Germline V CDR1 and CDR2: MNHNY, SVGAGI (reference sequence). The CDR3 is made up of 15 amino acids. V was trimmed by 6 bases and J by 0 bases, leaving 11 bases between them. The CDR3: CASRRDGANTGELFF. For the CDR3, the DNA is TGTGCCAGCAGGCGGGACGGAGCGAACACCGGGGAGCTGTTTTTT.

The CDR3 protein is CSASTQNMNTEAFF. The CDR3, as DNA: TGCAGTGCTAGTACCCAGAACATGAACACTGAAGCTTTCTTT. This chain uses TRBV20-1 with TRBJ1-1, with D uncertain. V was clipped by 3 bases and J by 0 bases, with 11 bases between them. Germline assignment: CDR1 DFQATT and CDR2 SNEGSKA (reference sequence). This CDR3 has 14 amino acids.

The sample holds a few counts of this clone. The chain has TRBV19 and TRBJ1-1; the D is unclear. Looked up from germline, CDR1 is LNHDA and CDR2 is SQIVND (reference sequence). The CDR3 runs to 13 residues. V was pared by 3 bases and J by 4 bases, with 9 bases between. The CDR3 region has the DNA TGTGCCAGTAGTATGTACACGGGCACTGAAGCTTTCTTT. It is translated as CASSMYTGTEAFF.

V gene TRBV20-1 combines with J gene TRBJ1-1, with a weak D call TRBD1 (5 bases). The CDR3 length is 14 residues. Germline CDR1 and CDR2: DFQATT and SNEGSKA (reference sequence). The V gene lost 3 bases and the J gene lost 7 bases, with 18 bases spanning the gap. In DNA form, the CDR3 reads TGCAGTGCTAGTTTGGGGGGAAGTGTGAATGAAGCTTTCTTT. This translates into CSASLGGSVNEAFF.

This clone was seen just once. The V call is TRBV6-6, the J call TRBJ1-5, with D unclear. The ends were cut back, 4 bases at V and 6 bases at J, with 19 bases in the middle. This CDR3 comprises 16 residues. The germline CDR1 and CDR2 sequences are MNHNY and SVGAGI (reference sequence). The chain's CDR3 is CASSSTDTPLGQPQHF. The CDR3, as DNA: TGTGCCAGCAGTTCCACAGACACGCCATTGGGTCAGCCCCAGCATTTT.

This sequence joins TRBV7-6 and TRBJ2-2, with TRBD1 identical over 7 bases. Germline CDR1 SGHVS, CDR2 FNYEAQ. This CDR3 comprises 15 residues. With 2 bases clipped from V and 3 bases from J, the junction kept 3 bases outside the gene matches. DNA for the CDR3: TGTGCCAGCAGCTTATCAGGGGGTGACACCGGGGAGCTGTTTTTT. It is translated as CASSLSGGDTGELFF.

This clone has more than one count but fewer than ten. The chain links TRBV5-8 to TRBJ1-4, with D unclear. The CDR3 has 14 residues. V lost 2 bases and J lost 4, with 9 bases in between. Germline assignment: CDR1 SGHTS and CDR2 YDEGEE. CDR3 sequence: CASSFGRFNEKLFF. The CDR3 DNA sequence: TGTGCCAGCAGCTTCGGCAGGTTTAATGAAAAACTGTTTTTT.

This clone was seen just once. The chain couples TRBV2 to TRBJ1-4, with D unclear. Deletions cut 3 bases from V and 5 bases from J, with 10 bases between. CDR3 size: 14 residues. Germline V lookup: CDR1 SNHLY, CDR2 FYNNEI. In nucleotides, the CDR3 is TGTGCCAGCAGTGAGGGCCAGGAAAATGAAAAACTGTTTTTT. It codes for CASSEGQENEKLFF.

V gene TRBV5-1 combines with J gene TRBJ1-1; no reliable D call. CDR3 length: 13 amino acids. Germline CDR1 SGHRS, CDR2 YFSETQ. V shed 5 bases and J shed 0 bases, with 8 bases lying between them. The CDR3 DNA reads TGCGCCAGCAGTCATACGGTGAACACTGAAGCTTTCTTT. This encodes CASSHTVNTEAFF. The whole variable domain, remainder taken from reference TRBV5-1 and TRBJ1-1, is KAGVTQTPRYLIKTRGQQVTLSCSPISGHRSVSWYQQTPGQGLQFLFEYFSETQRNKGNFPGRFSGRQFSNSRSEMNVSTLELGDSALYLCASSHTVNTEAFFGQGTRLTVV.

The genes are TRBV21-1 and TRBJ1-5; the D call of TRBD1 is as the table states it, not checked on the DNA. TRBV21-1 is noted as a pseudogene. CDR3 size: 21 residues. This CDR3 is CASSKDRPRAGGLHSNQPQHF. CDR3 DNA sequence: TGTGCCAGCAGCAAAGACCGCCCCCGGGCAGGGGGCCTACATAGCAATCAGCCCCAGCATTTT.

The chain combines TRBV18 with TRBJ2-5; 10 nucleotides line up with TRBD2. The CDR3 runs to 16 residues. Germline V lookup: CDR1 KGHSH, CDR2 LQKENI. With 2 bases clipped from V and 4 bases from J, the junction kept 7 bases outside the gene matches. The CDR3 DNA follows: TGTGCCAGCTCACCATGGACTAGCGGTTTGGGAGAGACCCAGTACTTC. This gives the protein CASSPWTSGLGETQYF. The full variable domain, rest sourced from reference TRBV18 and TRBJ2-5, is NAGVMQNPRHLVRRRGQEARLRCSPMKGHSHVYWYRQLPEEGLKFMVYLQKENIIDESGMPKERFSAEFPKEGPSILRIQQVVRGDSAAYFCASSPWTSGLGETQYFGPGTRLLVL.

In nucleotides, the CDR3 is TGTGCCAGCGGCAATTCCAACTATGGCTACACCTTC. It is translated as CASGNSNYGYTF. V is TRBV5-6 and J is TRBJ1-2, with no clear D. Germline CDR1 SGHDT, CDR2 YYEEEE. The V end lost 7 bases, the J end lost 2 bases, and 9 bases lay between the germline ends. CDR3 length: 12 amino acids.

The rearrangement joins TRBV10-3 to TRBJ2-2; TRBD1 agrees at 12 bases. V dropped 2 bases and J dropped 9; count of bases not matched to a gene: 13. Germline V CDR1 and CDR2: ENHRY, SYGVKD. CDR3 length: 18 amino acids. The CDR3 loop reads CAISEPAGQGAQGRELFF. The CDR3 DNA is TGTGCCATCAGTGAGCCAGCGGGACAGGGGGCGCAAGGGCGGGAGCTGTTTTTT.

The gene calls are TRBV20-1 and TRBJ2-7; 8 positions agree with TRBD2. The CDR3 loop spans 15 amino acids. Germline CDR1 is DFQATT and CDR2 is SNEGSKA (reference sequence). V lost 3 bases, J lost 2 bases, and 9 bases stayed unmatched. For the CDR3, the DNA is TGCAGTGCTAGTAAGACTAGCGATTACCCCTACGAGCAGTACTTC. Its translation is CSASKTSDYPYEQYF.